The present entry profiles one T cell receptor beta chain with its context. This sample was taken from a study of technical replicates of blood from a few donors. Clones were sequenced by immunoSEQ multiplex PCR, and TCRdb holds only the in-frame ones, with some missing. This table holds 50,000 to 70,000 clones, 65% to 90% found once. CDR3 size: 18 residues. J lost 1 base, V lost 0 bases, and 6 bases had no gene match. CDR1 and CDR2 (germline): SGHRS, YFSETQ. Sequencing was done on a sample of PBMCs. The clonotype was recovered from a human donor in good health. Some clones in this sample may be carry-over from other donors' samples. The chain couples TRBV5-1 to TRBJ2-6; 8 bases map to TRBD2. CDR3 sequence reads: CASSLAAGGPSGANVLTF. The CDR3 DNA sequence: TGCGCCAGCAGCTTGGCCGCGGGGGGTCCTTCTGGGGCCAACGTCCTGACTTTC. Together with reference TRBV5-1 and TRBJ2-6, the CDR3 gives the full variable domain: KAGVTQTPRYLIKTRGQQVTLSCSPISGHRSVSWYQQTPGQGLQFLFEYFSETQRNKGNFPGRFSGRQFSNSRSEMNVSTLELGDSALYLCASSLAAGGPSGANVLTFGAGSRLTVL.